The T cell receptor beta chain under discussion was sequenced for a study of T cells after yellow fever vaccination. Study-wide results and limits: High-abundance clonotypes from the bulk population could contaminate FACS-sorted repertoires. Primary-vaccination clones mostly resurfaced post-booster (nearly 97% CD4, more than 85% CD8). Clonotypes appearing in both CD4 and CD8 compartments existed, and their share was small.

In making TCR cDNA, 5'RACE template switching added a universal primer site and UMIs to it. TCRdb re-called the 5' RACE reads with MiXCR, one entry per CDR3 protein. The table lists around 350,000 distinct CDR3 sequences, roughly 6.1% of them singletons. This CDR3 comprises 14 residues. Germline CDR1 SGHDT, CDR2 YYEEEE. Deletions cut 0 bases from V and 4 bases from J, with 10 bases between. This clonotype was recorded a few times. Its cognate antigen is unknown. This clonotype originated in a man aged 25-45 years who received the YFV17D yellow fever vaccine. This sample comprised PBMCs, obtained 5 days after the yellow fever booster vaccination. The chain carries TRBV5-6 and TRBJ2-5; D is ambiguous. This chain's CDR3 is CASSLEHFGETQYF. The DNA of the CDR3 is TGTGCCAGCAGCTTGGAACATTTCGGAGAGACCCAGTACTTC. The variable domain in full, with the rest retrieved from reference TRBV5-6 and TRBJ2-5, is DAGVTQSPTHLIKTRGQQVTLRCSPKSGHDTVSWYQQALGQGPQFIFQYYEEEERQRGNFPDRFSGHQFPNYSSELNVNALLLGDSALYLCASSLEHFGETQYFGPGTRLLVL.